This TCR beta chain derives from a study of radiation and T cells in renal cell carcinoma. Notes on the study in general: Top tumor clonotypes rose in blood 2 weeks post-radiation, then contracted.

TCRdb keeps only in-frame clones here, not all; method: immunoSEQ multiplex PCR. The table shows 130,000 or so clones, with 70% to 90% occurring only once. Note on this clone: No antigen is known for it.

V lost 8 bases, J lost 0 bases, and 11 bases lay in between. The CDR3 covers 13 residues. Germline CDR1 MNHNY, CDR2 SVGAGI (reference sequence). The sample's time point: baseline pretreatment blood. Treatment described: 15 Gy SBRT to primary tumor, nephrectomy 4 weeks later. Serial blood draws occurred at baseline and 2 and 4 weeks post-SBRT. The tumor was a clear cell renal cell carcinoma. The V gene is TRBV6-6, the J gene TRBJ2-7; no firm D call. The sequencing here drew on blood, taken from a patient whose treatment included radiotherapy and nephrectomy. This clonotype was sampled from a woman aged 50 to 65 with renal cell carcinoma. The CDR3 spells CASSTAPSYEQYF. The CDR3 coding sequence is TGTGCCAGCTCGACGGCCCCCTCCTACGAGCAGTACTTC.